Shown below are 25 T cell receptor beta chains from a single sample sequenced in a study of blood T cell repertoires in COVID-19. Produced via immunoSEQ multiplex PCR; TCRdb's table is partial and in-frame only. Of over 110,000 clones in the sample, 70% to 90% were seen once. The sequenced material came from peripheral blood. These receptors originate from a human donor in a cohort sampled during active COVID-19.

This chain connects TRBV9 to TRBJ2-5; possibly TRBD1 for D (5 bases). V lost 7 bases and J lost 1, with 14 bases in between. The CDR3 sequence is 14 residues long. The germline CDR1 and CDR2 sequences are SGDLS and YYNGEE. The CDR3 nucleotides read TGTGCCAGCGCCCAGGGTCTGGTCCAAGAGACCCAGTACTTC. Translation gives CASAQGLVQETQYF.

The CDR3 coding sequence is TGTGCCAGCAGTTTGGGCAGAGATAATTCACCCCTCCACTTT. Translation gives CASSLGRDNSPLHF. The chain employs TRBV27 and TRBJ1-6; no definite D call. CDR3 size: 14 residues. Germline CDR1 MNHEY, CDR2 SMNVEV (reference sequence). With 3 bases removed from V and 5 bases from J, the gap between germline ends came to 8 bases.

In this sample, this clone turned up once. The V and J genes are TRBV11-3 and TRBJ2-7; D possibly corresponds to TRBD1 (6 bases). Trimming stripped 5 bases from V and 7 bases from J, with 18 bases between. Germline V gene sequence: CDR1 SGHNT, CDR2 YENEEA. The CDR3 is 14 amino acids. This chain's CDR3 is CASSASGERGEQYF. The CDR3 region has the DNA TGTGCCAGCAGCGCCTCAGGGGAAAGGGGGGAGCAGTACTTC.

This CDR3 is CSASAGYNSPLHF. CDR3 bases: TGCAGTGCTAGTGCGGGGTATAATTCACCCCTCCACTTT. The gene calls are TRBV20-1 and TRBJ1-6, with D unclear. V was pared by 3 bases and J by 4 bases, with 7 bases between. Germline V lookup: CDR1 DFQATT, CDR2 SNEGSKA (reference sequence). The CDR3 length is 13 residues.

This rearrangement joins TRBV12-3 or TRBV12-4 to TRBJ1-6, with 10 bases that match TRBD1. J lost 14 bases, V lost 7 bases, and 8 bases had no gene match. This CDR3 has 13 residues. The DNA of the CDR3 is TGTGCCAGCAAGGGACAGGGGTGGCTGACCCTCCACTTT. It codes for CASKGQGWLTLHF.

This chain joins TRBV12-3 or TRBV12-4 and TRBJ2-3; TRBD2 matches at 7 bases. This CDR3 has 13 amino acids. Trimming cost V 6 bases and J 4 bases; bases outside gene matches: 4. CDR3 sequence reads: CASSPTSPDTQYF. In nucleotides, the CDR3 is TGTGCCAGCAGCCCGACTAGCCCAGATACGCAGTATTTT.

This clone was seen a handful of times. The chain recombines TRBV11-2 with TRBJ2-7, with 7 bases aligning to TRBD1. Per germline, CDR1 SGHAT and CDR2 FQNNGV. V was clipped by 4 bases and J by 2 bases; unmatched bases: 11. The CDR3 length is 16 residues. CDR3 bases: TGTGCCAGCAGCTCTCCGGACAGGTCATCCCCCTACGAGCAGTACTTC. Translating it yields CASSSPDRSSPYEQYF.

This chain links TRBV7-9 with TRBJ1-1, with D maybe TRBD1 (6 bases). This CDR3 has 13 residues. Trimming removed 5 bases from V and 8 bases from J, with 15 bases in between. Germline CDR1 reads SEHNR; CDR2 reads FQNEAQ (reference sequence). The CDR3 DNA reads TGTGCCAGCAGCCTAGGACAGAGAACCGAAGCTTTCTTT. It specifies CASSLGQRTEAFF.

This chain joins TRBV4-1 and TRBJ1-1, with 7 positions matching TRBD1. This CDR3 region has 17 residues. CDR1 and CDR2 (germline): MGHRA, YSYEKL. V trimming: 6 bases; J trimming: 1 base; junction bases outside the gene matches: 14. CDR3 residues: CASRLKNTGAWNTEAFF. CDR3 sequence (DNA): TGCGCCAGCAGGCTTAAAAACACAGGGGCCTGGAACACTGAAGCTTTCTTT.

This clone was detected once. The chain links TRBV5-1 to TRBJ2-2; 7 bases are a match to TRBD2. V gave up 1 base and J gave up 1 base; unmatched junction bases: 4. This CDR3 is 16 amino acids long. CDR1 is SGHRS and CDR2 is YFSETQ in the germline V gene. CDR3 DNA sequence: TGCGCCAGCAGCTTGCCCGGGGGGTTGAACACCGGGGAGCTGTTTTTT. It codes for CASSLPGGLNTGELFF.

For the CDR3, the DNA is TGCGCCAGCAGCTTGGCGGGAAGGGCGGACACTGAAGCTTTCTTT. Translating it yields CASSLAGRADTEAFF. The chain employs TRBV5-1 and TRBJ1-1; D gene ambiguous. The CDR3 spans 15 residues. V was pared by 0 bases and J by 3 bases, with 12 bases between. CDR1 and CDR2 (germline): SGHRS, YFSETQ.

This clone was counted between two and nine times. The rearrangement links TRBV29-1 to TRBJ2-2; TRBD1 is a possible D gene (6 bases). With 7 bases removed from V and 4 bases from J, the gap between germline ends came to 25 bases. Germline lookup yields CDR1 SQVTM and CDR2 ANQGSEA. The CDR3 spans 17 residues. The CDR3 DNA follows: TGCAGCGGCCTAACAGGGTCCACACGGGCCGCCACCGGGGAGCTGTTTTTT. It specifies CSGLTGSTRAATGELFF.

The rearrangement links TRBV12-3 or TRBV12-4 to TRBJ2-3; 7 bases map to TRBD2. The V gene end was trimmed by 6 bases and the J gene end by 3 bases; junction bases not matched to a gene: 3. The CDR3 is 13 amino acids. The CDR3 coding sequence is TGTGCCAGCAGGACGGGGGGTACAGATACGCAGTATTTT. It translates to CASRTGGTDTQYF.

V is TRBV7-2 and J is TRBJ2-2; perhaps TRBD1 as D (8 bases). The CDR3 runs 15 residues. Germline CDR1 is SGHTA and CDR2 is FQGNSA. V was cut by 4 bases and J by 6 bases, with 15 bases left in between. Written as DNA, the CDR3 is TGTGCCAGCAGCTCCAATACAGGGGGGGCCGGGGAGCTGTTTTTT. Translating gives CASSSNTGGAGELFF.

The gene calls are TRBV4-3 and TRBJ2-3; the match to TRBD1 covers 7 bases. Germline values: CDR1 LGHNA, CDR2 YSLEER. V gave up 4 bases and J gave up 3 bases; unmatched junction bases: 10. The CDR3 is 16 amino acids. The CDR3 sequence: CASSPNRGLGTDTQYF. CDR3 bases: TGCGCCAGCAGCCCAAACAGGGGCTTGGGGACAGATACGCAGTATTTT.

The genes are TRBV27 and TRBJ2-2; 8 positions agree with TRBD1. Trimming took 3 bases from V and 7 from J; bases not matched to a gene: 4. The V gene's germline CDR1 is MNHEY and CDR2 SMNVEV (reference sequence). The CDR3 contains 14 residues. CDR3 nucleotide sequence: TGTGCCAGCAGTTTTTGGACAGGGTACGGGGAGCTGTTTTTT. This encodes CASSFWTGYGELFF.

The chain combines TRBV3-1 (or the pseudogene TRBV3-2) with TRBJ1-2; possibly TRBD1 for D (6 bases). The germline gives CDR1 LGHDT, CDR2 YNNKEL (reference sequence). Deletions cut 5 bases from V and 4 bases from J, with 14 bases between. This CDR3 has 14 amino acids. CDR3 loop: CASSTPGQIYGYTF. CDR3 DNA sequence: TGTGCCAGCAGCACGCCGGGACAAATCTATGGCTACACCTTC.

The gene calls are TRBV7-8 and TRBJ2-2; 7 bases align to TRBD1. V trimming: 5 bases; J trimming: 4 bases; junction bases outside the gene matches: 13. Germline V CDR1 and CDR2: SGHVS, FQNEAQ. The CDR3 spans 17 residues. This chain's CDR3 is CASSPPRLTGITGELFF. The DNA for the CDR3 is TGTGCCAGCAGCCCCCCACGTTTGACAGGGATCACCGGGGAGCTGTTTTTT.

The chain couples TRBV11-3 to TRBJ2-3, with D hard to call. Germline V gene sequence: CDR1 SGHNT, CDR2 YENEEA. The CDR3 totals 13 residues. V was shortened by 2 bases and J by 2 bases, with 5 bases between the two germline ends. The CDR3 reads CASSLKATDTQYF. In DNA form, the CDR3 reads TGTGCCAGCAGCTTAAAAGCCACAGATACGCAGTATTTT.

The chain uses TRBV4-1 and TRBJ2-7; D is undetermined. Trimming pared 4 bases from V and 3 bases from J, leaving 10 bases between. The germline CDR1 and CDR2 sequences are MGHRA and YSYEKL. The CDR3 has 13 residues. The CDR3 region is CASSPTSGYEQYF. Written as DNA, the CDR3 is TGCGCCAGCAGCCCTACGTCGGGCTACGAGCAGTACTTC.

This chain connects TRBV2 to TRBJ2-7, with D perhaps TRBD1 (7 bases). The CDR3 is made up of 15 amino acids. Trimming left V 7 bases short and J 2 bases short, with 18 bases between. Looked up from germline, CDR1 is SNHLY and CDR2 is FYNNEI. DNA of the CDR3: TGTGCCAGCAAGGGAGGCTGGGACAGCCCCTACGAGCAGTACTTC. Encoded protein: CASKGGWDSPYEQYF.

V and J are TRBV4-1 and TRBJ2-7; 14 bases align to TRBD2. The CDR3 covers 15 residues. V lost 5 bases and J lost 2; bases outside the gene matches: 2. Germline loops: CDR1 MGHRA, CDR2 YSYEKL. As DNA, the CDR3 is TGCGCCAGCAGCTCGACTAGCGGGGGGGCCTACGAGCAGTACTTC. This translates into CASSSTSGGAYEQYF.

The CDR3 DNA is TGTGCCAGCAGCCCCCAGTCGCGCGGGGGGGCAGATACGCAGTATTTT. This codes for CASSPQSRGGADTQYF. The rearrangement links TRBV5-4 to TRBJ2-3; the match to TRBD2 covers 9 bases. V lost 4 bases, J lost 4 bases, and 10 bases stayed unmatched. CDR3 size: 16 residues. Looked up from germline, CDR1 is SGHNT and CDR2 is YYREEE (reference sequence).

The chain has TRBV5-4 and TRBJ2-7; 8 nucleotides agree with TRBD1. CDR1 is SGHNT, CDR2 YYREEE, per germline (reference sequence). V trimming: 4 bases; J trimming: 2 bases; junction bases outside the gene matches: 8. This CDR3 region has 15 residues. The DNA for the CDR3 is TGTGCCAGCAGCCCTGGGGCAGGGGGCACCTACGAGCAGTACTTC. Protein sequence: CASSPGAGGTYEQYF.

The J gene is TRBJ2-7, the V gene TRBV15; TRBD1 is a possible D gene (5 bases). The CDR3 has 15 residues. Trimming took off 0 bases at V and 0 bases at J, with 9 bases between the two ends. Germline-derived CDR1 and CDR2 are LNHNV and YYDKDF (reference sequence). This CDR3 reads CATSRDVGPSYEQYF. The CDR3 nucleotides are TGTGCCACCAGCAGAGATGTGGGGCCCTCCTACGAGCAGTACTTC.